The next 4 T cell receptor beta chains were all read from a single sample in a study of technical replicates of blood from several donors. Profiling relied on immunoSEQ multiplex PCR, and the TCRdb table lists in-frame clones only, not all of them. Among approximately 11,000 clones listed, about 94% were seen once. The sample consisted of PBMCs. Receptors originate from a human donor in good health.

The chain uses TRBV5-1 and TRBJ1-2, with TRBD1 matching 8 bases. CDR3 length: 13 residues. Trimming took 0 bases from V and 7 from J; bases not matched to a gene: 2. Looked up from germline, CDR1 is SGHRS and CDR2 is YFSETQ. CDR3 residues: CASSLADRAGYTF. The CDR3 DNA reads as TGCGCCAGCAGCTTGGCGGACAGGGCTGGCTACACCTTC.

V usage is TRBV27 and J usage is TRBJ2-2; no clear D gene. Per the germline V gene, CDR1 is MNHEY and CDR2 is SMNVEV (reference sequence). The CDR3 runs 16 residues. Trimming pared 2 bases from V and 0 bases from J, leaving 10 bases between. The CDR3 loop is CASSLISFANTGELFF. CDR3 bases: TGTGCCAGCAGTTTAATCTCTTTCGCGAACACCGGGGAGCTGTTTTTT.

V usage is TRBV28 and J usage is TRBJ1-1; 8 positions match TRBD1. CDR1 is MDHEN and CDR2 is SYDVKM in the germline V gene. There are 13 residues in the CDR3. The J segment lost 1 base and the V segment lost 8 bases, leaving 3 bases of the junction unmatched. The CDR3 DNA is TGTGCCAGCTGGACAGGGACGAACACTGAAGCTTTCTTT. Amino acids: CASWTGTNTEAFF.

CDR3 in amino acids: CASSSAASGTSQETQYF. As DNA, the CDR3 is TGTGCCAGCAGCTCAGCGGCTAGCGGGACGAGCCAAGAGACCCAGTACTTC. The chain joins TRBV5-4 to TRBJ2-5, with 9 bases lining up with TRBD2. The CDR3 has 17 amino acids. With V trimmed by 3 bases and J by 1 base, 10 bases remained unmatched. The germline V gene has CDR1 SGHNT and CDR2 YYREEE (reference sequence).